These 8 T cell receptor beta chains originate from one sample sequenced in a study of T-cell reconstitution after alpha-beta-depleted transplantation in children. Unique molecular identifiers were used to barcode this TCRbeta library. Each CDR3 protein gets one entry after TCRdb re-called the PCR reads with MiXCR. The table shows roughly 420,000 distinct CDR3 sequences, with under 20% occurring only once. Sequencing was performed on PBMCs, mostly from graft donor cells, taken 360 days after TCRalphabeta/CD19-depleted stem cell transplant. The source of these receptors is a boy less than two years old who had a stem cell transplant for Wiskott-Aldrich syndrome, so the T cells may come from the graft donor.

This rearrangement joins TRBV4-1 to TRBJ1-1; 7 bases fit TRBD1. CDR3 length: 16 residues. Germline V gives CDR1 MGHRA, CDR2 YSYEKL. J gave up 2 bases and V 2 bases, and 8 bases lay outside the gene matches. The CDR3 reads CASSQPTDRSNTEAFF. Written as DNA, the CDR3 is TGCGCCAGCAGCCAACCAACGGACAGGTCAAACACTGAAGCTTTCTTT.

The gene calls are TRBV7-2 and TRBJ1-1; D might be TRBD1 (6 bases). This CDR3 has 13 amino acids. The germline V and J ends were trimmed by 2 bases and 5 bases, with 9 bases remaining between them. CDR1 and CDR2 from the germline V gene are SGHTA and FQGNSA. DNA for the CDR3: TGTGCCAGCAGCTTAATCAGGGGTACTGAAGCTTTCTTT. Translated, it gives CASSLIRGTEAFF.

The chain joins TRBV20-1 to TRBJ2-5; 9 positions match TRBD2. Germline CDR1 reads DFQATT; CDR2 reads SNEGSKA (reference sequence). J gave up 5 bases and V 3 bases, and 16 bases lay outside the gene matches. The CDR3 sequence is 17 residues long. The CDR3 bases are TGCAGTGCTAGCCCTTTTTGGCGGGAGGGCCTGGGGGAGACCCAGTACTTC. It codes for CSASPFWREGLGETQYF.

The CDR3: CASKAAGGMYEQYF. CDR3 in DNA: TGTGCCAGCAAAGCGGCGGGGGGTATGTACGAGCAGTACTTC. The genes are TRBV7-8 and TRBJ2-7; TRBD2 agrees at 8 bases. CDR3 length: 14 residues. Trimming cost V 7 bases and J 4 bases; bases outside gene matches: 9. Per the germline V gene, CDR1 is SGHVS and CDR2 is FQNEAQ.

This clonotype was seen many times. The chain employs TRBV5-1 and TRBJ2-4; possibly TRBD2 for D (5 bases). V was trimmed by 3 bases and J by 8 bases, leaving 12 bases between them. The CDR3 covers 13 residues. Germline CDR1 is SGHRS and CDR2 is YFSETQ. The CDR3 DNA is TGCGCCAGCAGCTCGAGGACTGCGGACATTCAGTACTTC. Its translation: CASSSRTADIQYF.

Comments on this clonotype: Relative to the germline gene, one junction end is altered; a read error may explain this. The chain recombines TRBV12-3 or TRBV12-4 with TRBJ2-1, with D tentatively TRBD2 (6 bases). CDR3 length equals 15 residues. The chain's CDR3 is CASRPSGRRYNEQSF. The CDR3 bases are TGTGCCAGCAGGCCCAGCGGGCGGCGCTACAATGAGCAGTCCTTC.

V is TRBV24-1 and J is TRBJ2-1, with 7 bases matching TRBD1. The CDR3 contains 14 residues. The germline V gene has CDR1 KGHDR and CDR2 SFDVKD. Germline trimming cut 4 bases from V and 10 bases from J; bases unmatched to any gene: 9. The CDR3 DNA follows: TGTGCCACCAGTGACCCGGGACAGCCTCACGAGCAGTTCTTC. Its translation is CATSDPGQPHEQFF.

The chain joins TRBV15 to TRBJ2-7; D is possibly TRBD2 (5 bases). Germline V lookup: CDR1 LNHNV, CDR2 YYDKDF (reference sequence). The CDR3 spans 13 residues. Deletions cut 1 base from V and 2 bases from J, with 6 bases between. CDR3 nucleotide sequence: TGTGCCACCAGCAGAGGGGAGACCTACGAGCAGTACTTC. Translating it yields CATSRGETYEQYF.